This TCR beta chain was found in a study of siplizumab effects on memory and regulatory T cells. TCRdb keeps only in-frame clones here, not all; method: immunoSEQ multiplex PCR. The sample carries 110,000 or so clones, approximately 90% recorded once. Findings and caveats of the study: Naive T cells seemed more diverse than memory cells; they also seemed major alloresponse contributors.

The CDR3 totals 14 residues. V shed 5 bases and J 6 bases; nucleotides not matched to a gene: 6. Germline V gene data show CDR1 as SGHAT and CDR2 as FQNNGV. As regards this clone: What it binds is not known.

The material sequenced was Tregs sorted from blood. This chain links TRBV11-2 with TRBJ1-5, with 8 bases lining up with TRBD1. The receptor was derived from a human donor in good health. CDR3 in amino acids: CASSPGQGGQPQHF. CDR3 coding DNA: TGTGCCAGCAGCCCAGGACAGGGAGGTCAGCCCCAGCATTTT. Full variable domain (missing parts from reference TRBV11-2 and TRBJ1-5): EAGVAQSPRYKIIEKRQSVAFWCNPISGHATLYWYQQILGQGPKLLIQFQNNGVVDDSQLPKDRFSAERLKGVDSTLKIQPAKLEDSAVYLCASSPGQGGQPQHFGDGTRLSIL.